This T cell receptor beta chain comes out of a study of long-term antiretroviral therapy in people with HIV (dated by TCRdb to 2021 to 2024). Turning to the overall study: The earliest samples were collected approximately a decade before the 2015 WHO recommendation for immediate ART, a period when ART was typically delayed until CD4 counts fell. A retrospective serial study tested whether ART initiation and durable HIV suppression were associated with changes in peripheral blood TRB repertoire composition and diversity. The cohort contributed about 200 cryopreserved PBMC samples from under 35 adults with confirmed HIV infection, collected serially over a mean of around six years (range 1-12). Of the roughly 30 participants with HIV, roughly 10 were female. No cross-contamination during QIAcube processing was shown when test extractions of a monoclonal T-cell line were performed alongside a few dozen polyclonal samples.

The immunoSEQ hsTCRB v3.0 assay was used at survey level resolution to sequence the TRB variable region. The target sequencing depth for TRB was roughly 40,000-50,000 T-cell genomes per sample. Pooled TRB libraries were sequenced on an Illumina MiSeq with a v3 150-cycle kit. For the original study's pipeline: Repertoire analysis was run in R within a reproducible Nextflow workflow that covered QC, data transformation and analysis. LymphoSeq2, an R package for AIRR-Seq data exploration, was used to implement custom analyses. A few samples yielding fewer than 5000 total TRB sequences were excluded, leaving 150 to 200 analyzed HIV repertoires. Among the roughly 180 retained HIV repertoires, some 60 were collected before ART initiation and around 130 after ART initiation. Repertoires were downsampled to 5000 TRB nucleotide sequences, and summary statistics were averaged over 100 downsampling iterations. TRB sequences were retained for analysis only if CDR3 regions of at least seven amino acids were present. Diversity was assessed using a clonality score derived from Shannon entropy and using the Gini coefficient. In the repertoire networks, any two of the top 5000 CDR3 amino acid sequences were connected whenever the two sequences differed by an edit distance of one. Antigen specificity groups and MHC restriction were predicted for TRB CDR3 amino acid sequences with GLIPH2. Known CMV, EBV, HIV or tissue antigen associations were flagged by matching CDR3 amino acid sequences against VDJdb and McPAS-TCR. Pre-ART, post-ART and control groups were compared with Wilcoxon signed-rank tests and Holm-Bonferroni correction. TCRdb provides this immuneACCESS table in a form limited to in-frame rearrangements. Some clones are lacking; in checked studies, under half of them reflect an unresolved V gene, and why the rest are absent is not known. The V and J calls and clone size are taken from that table; D and trimming were inferred from the DNA. The sample table shows approximately 28,000 clones, and approximately 87% are seen once. The top ten clones comprise roughly 8.2% of the sample.

Inclusion was restricted to participants for whom at least one PBMC sample before ART initiation and at least two post-ART samples were available. Every participant with HIV received treatment in the United States of America. Before DNA extraction, cryopreserved samples containing roughly 0.85-11 million PBMC were thawed and washed. At the time of the earliest PBMC sample, participants with HIV were aged between 23 and 54 years. Per participant, PBMC samples came from 1-4 timepoints prior to ART initiation and 2-8 timepoints following ART initiation, for a median of 7 samples. Serial HIV viral load, CD4+ T-cell count, ART history and demographic data were obtained for every participant. Genomic DNA was extracted from unsorted PBMC with a Qiagen kit on a QIAcube, with processing performed in batches of 12 samples. Including cysteine and phenylalanine, the CDR3 has 15 amino acids. The only DNA kept is the CDR3, 45 bases in frame from the first base. V is shortened by 2 bases, J by 7 bases, and the region joining them spans 17 bases. The germline V gene provides CDR1 MGHRA and CDR2 YSYEKL.

Here is what the overall study found, with its caveats: Since PBMC availability was limited, sequencing covered only the TCR beta chain, with no alpha chain pairing. Because pre-ART samples had limited cell numbers, profiling was done on unsorted PBMC rather than on sorted CD4+ and CD8+ T cells. Inferences about post-ART repertoire changes are limited because no data were available on ART adherence, viral resistance or therapy changes. The samples span the years 2004 to 2017, and the ART regimens used may be less effective than current regimens. Starting ART was linked to a significant rise in TRB diversity, yet even after long-term ART the diversity remained significantly lower than in transplant donor controls. The repertoire was dominated across all time points by expanded TRB clones identified before ART initiation, although this dominance was seen to fluctuate and to decrease in many PLHIV after ART. HIV repertoires had narrower CDR3 length ranges than controls, and the network structure suggested an antigen-experienced repertoire that shifted only slightly toward naive after ART.

Remarks on this clone: Its antigen specificity is not known. Per-base qualities were not stored, and no clone one base away is much larger.

Source: unsorted PBMCs, taken roughly 4.9 years after starting antiretroviral therapy. The clonotype was recovered from a man aged 40-50 years with HIV. This receptor chain uses TRBV4-1 and TRBJ1-2, and possibly TRBD1, on 5 matching bases. The bases read TGCGCCAGCAGCCAAATGACTTTGGCGGGGGGTGGCTACACCTTC. It is translated as CASSQMTLAGGGYTF.